This T cell receptor beta chain appears in the sequencing data of a study of OX40 agonist ivuxolimab in advanced cancers. Study observations and caveats: Expanded clones belonging to CD8+ T cells outnumbered, on average, those of CD4+.

Some clones are missing from TCRdb's copy, which holds only in-frame ones; the method was immunoSEQ multiplex PCR. The sample carries about 46,000 clones, 88% recorded once. CDR1 is SGHTA, CDR2 FQGTGA, per germline. With 1 base clipped from V and 3 bases from J, the junction kept 1 base outside the gene matches. The CDR3 loop spans 15 amino acids. A note on this clone: The antigen is unknown.

Autoimmune disease history or systemic immunosuppression excluded patients. Blood draws occurred at baseline, cycle 4 day 1, and cycle 7 day 1. This clonotype was sampled from an adult with an advanced solid tumor such as melanoma, head and neck, liver or kidney cancer. The source material was CD4+ or CD8+ T cells sorted from blood, sampled in a trial of the OX40 agonist ivuxolimab. The chain has TRBV7-3 and TRBJ2-1; 9 bases are shared with TRBD2. The CDR3: CASSLKAGGYNEQFF. The CDR3 bases are TGTGCCAGCAGCTTAAAAGCGGGAGGCTACAATGAGCAGTTCTTC.